These 32 T cell receptor beta chains were sequenced from one sample in a study of siplizumab effects on memory and regulatory T cells. Using immunoSEQ multiplex PCR, the repertoire was profiled, and TCRdb retains in-frame clones only, with some absent. The table has 95,000 to 100,000 clones, about nine tenths seen once; the top ten hold 12%. Sequencing was performed on non-Treg CD4+ T cells sorted from blood. The receptors were sampled from a human donor in good health.

The chain couples TRBV9 to TRBJ2-2; D uncertain. The germline V gene encodes CDR1 SGDLS and CDR2 YYNGEE. V lost 4 bases to trimming and J lost 4 bases, with 14 bases between them. The CDR3 runs to 15 residues. This chain's CDR3 is CASSPLGSFTGELFF. The CDR3 DNA follows: TGTGCCAGCAGCCCTTTGGGGTCGTTCACCGGGGAGCTGTTTTTT. Looking up the rest from reference TRBV9 and TRBJ2-2 gives the full variable domain: DSGVTQTPKHLITATGQRVTLRCSPRSGDLSVYWYQQSLDQGLQFLIQYYNGEERAKGNILERFSAQQFPDLHSELNLSSLELGDSALYFCASSPLGSFTGELFFGEGSRLTVL.

This clone was recorded only once. The chain couples TRBV19 to TRBJ1-2; TRBD1 aligns across 7 bases. The V gene end was trimmed by 11 bases and the J gene end by 4 bases; junction bases not matched to a gene: 10. CDR1 is LNHDA, CDR2 SQIVND, per germline (reference sequence). The CDR3 is 13 residues long. The CDR3 reads CASLGGEGYGYTF. As DNA, the CDR3 is TGTGCCTCCTTAGGGGGCGAAGGCTATGGCTACACCTTC.

The chain joins TRBV6-1 to TRBJ2-4; TRBD1 might be the D (5 bases). V was pared by 4 bases and J by 6 bases, with 10 bases between. Germline V gene lookup returns CDR1 MNHNS and CDR2 SASEGT. CDR3 length equals 13 residues. CDR3 sequence: CASSAGPLNIQYF. CDR3 DNA sequence: TGTGCCAGCAGTGCAGGGCCTTTAAACATTCAGTACTTC.

The rearrangement uses TRBV5-1 and TRBJ2-5; maybe TRBD2 (6 bases). This CDR3 comprises 13 residues. Trimming took 4 bases from V and 4 from J, leaving 11 bases between them. Germline-derived CDR1 and CDR2 are SGHRS and YFSETQ. CDR3 loop: CASSTDYPETQYF. The DNA for the CDR3 is TGCGCCAGCAGCACGGACTATCCAGAGACCCAGTACTTC.

V and J are TRBV9 and TRBJ1-1, with TRBD1 as a possible D gene (6 bases). The germline V and J ends were trimmed by 4 bases and 7 bases, with 17 bases remaining between them. Germline V gene sequence: CDR1 SGDLS, CDR2 YYNGEE. This CDR3 spans 14 amino acids. CDR3 sequence reads: CASSPRRGGGEAFF. In DNA form, the CDR3 reads TGTGCCAGCAGCCCCAGGAGGGGGGGTGGTGAAGCTTTCTTT.

This clone was picked up a small number of times. The rearrangement uses TRBV7-3 and TRBJ2-5; 9 nucleotides match TRBD1. V trimming: 6 bases; J trimming: 2 bases; junction bases outside the gene matches: 4. The CDR3 is made up of 14 amino acids. Per germline, CDR1 SGHTA and CDR2 FQGTGA. The CDR3 sequence: CASSRTGDQETQYF. The CDR3, as DNA: TGTGCCAGCAGTAGGACAGGGGATCAAGAGACCCAGTACTTC.

The rearrangement joins TRBV5-1 to TRBJ1-1; D is undetermined. CDR1 is SGHRS and CDR2 is YFSETQ in the germline V gene. The CDR3 extends over 13 amino acids. V shed 2 bases and J shed 4 bases, with 9 bases lying between them. CDR3 DNA sequence: TGCGCCAGCAGCTTAGTGGGAGTCACTGAAGCTTTCTTT. Translating gives CASSLVGVTEAFF. Full variable domain (missing parts from reference TRBV5-1 and TRBJ1-1): KAGVTQTPRYLIKTRGQQVTLSCSPISGHRSVSWYQQTPGQGLQFLFEYFSETQRNKGNFPGRFSGRQFSNSRSEMNVSTLELGDSALYLCASSLVGVTEAFFGQGTRLTVV.

The chain employs TRBV12-5 and TRBJ2-2, with 9 bases aligning to TRBD1. Germline-derived CDR1 and CDR2 are LGHNT and FRNRAP. This CDR3 comprises 17 residues. Trimming at V came to 2 bases and at J to 3 bases, leaving 7 bases not matched to a gene. The CDR3 reads CASGLLPGQGHTGELFF. For the CDR3, the DNA is TGTGCTAGTGGTTTGCTACCGGGACAGGGTCACACCGGGGAGCTGTTTTTT.

This rearrangement joins TRBV4-1 to TRBJ2-1; D remains ambiguous. The V end lost 4 bases, the J end lost 0 bases, and 16 bases lay between the germline ends. Germline V CDR1 and CDR2: MGHRA, YSYEKL. This CDR3 spans 17 amino acids. CDR3 sequence: CASSLSLPQSSYNEQFF. CDR3 DNA sequence: TGCGCCAGCAGCCTTTCACTTCCCCAGAGCTCCTACAATGAGCAGTTCTTC.

V usage is TRBV4-2 and J usage is TRBJ2-7; tentatively, D is TRBD2 (5 bases). The CDR3 has 17 amino acids. V gave up 0 bases and J gave up 4 bases, with 19 bases separating them. From germline, CDR1 is LGHNA and CDR2 YNFKEQ. This chain's CDR3 is CASSQESGTRILYEQYF. In nucleotides, the CDR3 is TGTGCCAGCAGCCAAGAGTCAGGAACTAGAATCTTGTACGAGCAGTACTTC.

The V call is TRBV11-2, the J call TRBJ1-2; the match to TRBD1 covers 7 bases. V trimming: 1 base; J trimming: 5 bases; junction bases outside the gene matches: 1. This CDR3 is built from 13 residues. The germline V gene encodes CDR1 SGHAT and CDR2 FQNNGV. The CDR3 loop is CASSLGRGYGYTF. In nucleotides, the CDR3 is TGTGCCAGCAGCTTAGGCAGGGGGTATGGCTACACCTTC.

The chain recombines TRBV18 with TRBJ1-1; TRBD1 is a possible D gene (5 bases). The CDR3 totals 15 residues. The germline V and J ends were trimmed by 3 bases and 1 base, with 12 bases remaining between them. CDR1 and CDR2 from the germline V gene are KGHSH and LQKENI. CDR3 sequence reads: CASSPSTGGNTEAFF. CDR3 nucleotides: TGTGCCAGCTCACCTTCCACAGGCGGGAACACTGAAGCTTTCTTT.

V gene TRBV4-1 combines with J gene TRBJ2-7, with TRBD2 as a possible D gene (5 bases). CDR3 size: 14 residues. Germline CDR1 and CDR2: MGHRA and YSYEKL. Trimming removed 8 bases from V and 5 bases from J, with 19 bases in between. CDR3 residues: CASRRTENQDEQYF. CDR3 in DNA: TGCGCCAGCCGAAGGACTGAAAATCAGGACGAGCAGTACTTC.

The rearrangement links TRBV6-6 to TRBJ1-2, with 7 bases fitting TRBD1. The trim removed 6 bases at V and 2 bases at J, leaving 6 bases unmatched. Germline CDR1 reads MNHNY; CDR2 reads SVGAGI (reference sequence). The CDR3 covers 14 residues. The chain's CDR3 is CASRTQGTNYGYTF. CDR3 nucleotide sequence: TGTGCCAGCAGGACACAGGGGACCAACTATGGCTACACCTTC.

The chain combines TRBV6-1 with TRBJ1-1; D not certain. The CDR3 is made up of 15 amino acids. Trimming took off 5 bases at V and 0 bases at J, with 13 bases between the two ends. Per germline, CDR1 MNHNS and CDR2 SASEGT. The CDR3 DNA is TGTGCCAGCAGTATTGGGCAGATCATGAACACTGAAGCTTTCTTT. Protein: CASSIGQIMNTEAFF.

The chain couples TRBV4-3 to TRBJ1-5, with 7 bases lining up with TRBD1. The CDR3 extends over 19 amino acids. Trimming at V came to 0 bases and at J to 0 bases, leaving 11 bases not matched to a gene. Germline CDR1 and CDR2: LGHNA and YSLEER. CDR3 loop: CASSQDIWAGGVSNQPQHF. CDR3 DNA: TGCGCCAGCAGCCAAGATATCTGGGCAGGGGGGGTTAGCAATCAGCCCCAGCATTTT.

This clone was detected only once. Here the CDR3 reads CASSLATGAYEQYF. Written as DNA, the CDR3 is TGTGCCAGCAGCTTGGCCACAGGGGCCTACGAGCAGTACTTC. This chain links TRBV5-6 with TRBJ2-7; 7 bases agree with TRBD1. After removal of 0 bases from V and 2 bases from J, the junction contained 2 bases not matched to a gene. This CDR3 comprises 14 residues. Per germline, CDR1 SGHDT and CDR2 YYEEEE.

This clone was observed a single time. The rearrangement joins TRBV19 to TRBJ2-5, with 10 bases identical to TRBD2. The V gene's germline CDR1 is LNHDA and CDR2 SQIVND (reference sequence). J gave up 2 bases and V 8 bases, and 14 bases lay outside the gene matches. The CDR3 is made up of 17 amino acids. CDR3 sequence (DNA): TGTGCCAGTTCTCCCGGGAGCGGGAGGGTGGTACAAGAGACCCAGTACTTC. It codes for CASSPGSGRVVQETQYF.

This chain connects TRBV28 to TRBJ2-7; 8 bases line up with TRBD2. With V trimmed by 5 bases and J by 3 bases, 6 bases remained unmatched. This CDR3 is 14 amino acids long. Germline V gene data show CDR1 as MDHEN and CDR2 as SYDVKM. The DNA of the CDR3 is TGTGCCAGCAGTGAAACCGGGACTAGCTACGAGCAGTACTTC. Translating gives CASSETGTSYEQYF.

The chain is built from TRBV27 and TRBJ2-5; D gene unclear. Germline assignment: CDR1 MNHEY and CDR2 SMNVEV (reference sequence). Trimming took 8 bases from V and 0 from J, leaving 10 bases between them. The CDR3 runs to 13 residues. DNA for the CDR3: TGTGCCAGCCGTCGTAAGTACCAAGAGACCCAGTACTTC. This codes for CASRRKYQETQYF.

This sequence joins TRBV7-9 and TRBJ2-2; 9 bases match TRBD2. The CDR3 is 17 amino acids. Germline V CDR1 and CDR2: SEHNR, FQNEAQ (reference sequence). V was pared by 4 bases and J by 4 bases, with 10 bases of the junction left unmatched. Here the CDR3 reads CASSSTLTSGFTGELFF. DNA for the CDR3: TGTGCCAGCAGCTCGACTTTGACTAGCGGTTTCACCGGGGAGCTGTTTTTT.

This chain connects TRBV25-1 to TRBJ2-7; a weak D match, TRBD2 (5 bases). The ends were cut back, 3 bases at V and 3 bases at J, with 15 bases in the middle. The CDR3 consists of 15 residues. CDR1 and CDR2 (germline): MGHDK, SYGVNS. The CDR3: CASSEGVVGNYEQYF. The CDR3 region has the DNA TGTGCCAGCAGTGAGGGAGTTGTAGGAAACTACGAGCAGTACTTC.

V gene TRBV18 combines with J gene TRBJ2-7; TRBD1 is a possible D gene (5 bases). The germline CDR1 and CDR2 sequences are KGHSH and LQKENI. The CDR3 has 13 amino acids. Trimming pared 2 bases from V and 7 bases from J, leaving 12 bases between. Here the CDR3 DNA reads TGTGCCAGCTCACCAAGCCAGGGCAGTGAGCAGTACTTC. It yields the protein CASSPSQGSEQYF.

This clone came up a few times. The J gene is TRBJ2-1, the V gene TRBV10-1; 9 positions agree with TRBD1. The ends lost 8 bases at V and 10 bases at J; junction bases unmatched: 9. Per the germline V gene, CDR1 is WNHNN and CDR2 is SYGVQD (reference sequence). The CDR3 extends over 13 amino acids. CDR3 sequence (DNA): TGCGCCAGCTATGGACAGGGGCGTTTAGAGCAGTTCTTC. Amino acids: CASYGQGRLEQFF.

V gene TRBV25-1 combines with J gene TRBJ2-1; 7 bases match TRBD1. Trimming removed 4 bases from V and 5 bases from J; junction bases left unmatched: 8. The CDR3 extends over 15 amino acids. CDR1 and CDR2 (germline): MGHDK, SYGVNS. The DNA for the CDR3 is TGTGCCAGCAGTGCCGTAGACAGGGTGAACAATGAGCAGTTCTTC. Translated, it gives CASSAVDRVNNEQFF.

A single count supports this clone. The chain has TRBV4-1 and TRBJ2-2, with D unclear. This CDR3 is 15 amino acids long. Trimming removed 1 base at V and 3 bases at J, with 9 bases between. Germline loops: CDR1 MGHRA, CDR2 YSYEKL. Here the CDR3 DNA reads TGCGCCAGCAGCCAAGCGGACGGAGACACCGGGGAGCTGTTTTTT. Translation gives CASSQADGDTGELFF.

V and J are TRBV30 and TRBJ2-7; 14 nucleotides align to TRBD2. This CDR3 spans 14 amino acids. Germline V gene sequence: CDR1 GTSNPN, CDR2 SVGIG (reference sequence). The J segment lost 12 bases and the V segment lost 4 bases, leaving 11 bases of the junction unmatched. As DNA, the CDR3 is TGTGCCTGGAAACCCGGGACTAGCGGGAGCAGGGTGTACTTC. This codes for CAWKPGTSGSRVYF.

As to this clone: The junction shows a germline mismatch at one end, possibly a read error. The V call is TRBV18, the J call TRBJ2-7, with D hard to call. From germline, CDR1 is KGHSH and CDR2 LQKENI. This CDR3 is built from 12 residues. The CDR3 is CASAATSYGQYF. The CDR3 DNA reads TGTGCCAGTGCCGCAACTTCCTACGGGCAGTACTTC.

The table lists this clone with a count of one. V gene TRBV6-6 combines with J gene TRBJ1-2; no clear D gene. Germline values: CDR1 MNHNY, CDR2 SVGAGI (reference sequence). The CDR3 has 13 amino acids. Trimming removed 2 bases at V and 4 bases at J, with 8 bases between. The CDR3 is CASSYQAAYGYTF. CDR3 bases: TGTGCCAGCAGTTACCAGGCAGCCTATGGCTACACCTTC.

V is TRBV19 and J is TRBJ1-5; 7 nucleotides agree with TRBD1. V trimming: 5 bases; J trimming: 2 bases; junction bases outside the gene matches: 6. The CDR3 totals 15 residues. The V gene's germline CDR1 is LNHDA and CDR2 SQIVND (reference sequence). Here the CDR3 DNA reads TGTGCCAGTAGTCTCGACAGGGAGGGCAATCAGCCCCAGCATTTT. Translated, it gives CASSLDREGNQPQHF.

This rearrangement joins TRBV7-5 to TRBJ2-2; the listed D gene, TRBD2, was not tested against the DNA. TRBV7-5 is a pseudogene. The CDR3 has 19 amino acids. The CDR3 is CVRSLGGELAGGNTGELFF. CDR3 bases: TGTGTCAGAAGCTTAGGGGGAGAACTAGCGGGAGGGAACACCGGGGAGCTGTTTTTT.

V is TRBV27 and J is TRBJ2-7; 7 nucleotides match TRBD2. Trimming cost V 0 bases and J 4 bases; bases outside gene matches: 9. The CDR3 covers 16 residues. Looked up from germline, CDR1 is MNHEY and CDR2 is SMNVEV (reference sequence). The CDR3 DNA reads TGTGCCAGCAGTTTATCAAGCGGGACTACACTTTACGAGCAGTACTTC. Translating gives CASSLSSGTTLYEQYF.